This is a list of T cell receptor beta chains from one sample in a study of CD8 T cells in Susac syndrome. One entry per CDR3 protein, called by TCRdb with MiXCR from the immunoSEQ multiplex PCR reads. Among 150,000 to 190,000 distinct CDR3 sequences listed, just under 97% were seen once. Specimen: CD8+ T cells from PBMCs. These receptors all come from a human donor with multiple sclerosis. Both conserved end residues are part of each CDR3. A D gene is named only where the DNA matches it firmly. For some rows the clone size is stated as once, few or many, or as a class when expanded; others skip it.

clone size	V gene	J gene	D gene	CDR3 DNA	CDR3 protein
-	TRBV13	TRBJ1-5	-	TGTGCCAGCAGCTGGGGGAGCAATCAGCCCCAGCATTTT	CASSWGSNQPQHF
-	TRBV3-1	TRBJ2-5	-	TGTGCCAGCAGCCAAGATCTTGAGGTCCGGTTCAGGGCAGAGACCCAGTACTTC	CASSQDLEVRFRAETQYF
-	TRBV20-1	TRBJ2-1	-	TGCAGTGCTGGGGCCACCTCGATCCAAGGCGATGAGCAGTTCTTC	CSAGATSIQGDEQFF
-	TRBV12-3/TRBV12-4	TRBJ2-7	-	TGTGCCAGCAGTTTATTGGGGATCGGCGAGCAGTACTTC	CASSLLGIGEQYF
-	TRBV19	TRBJ2-1	-	TGTGCCAGTAGATGGGACAGCGGGTTTGGTGAGCAGTTCTTC	CASRWDSGFGEQFF
-	TRBV27	TRBJ2-2	-	TGTGCCAGCAGTTTCGGACCCGGGGAGCTGTTTTTT	CASSFGPGELFF
-	TRBV11-2	TRBJ2-1	TRBD2	TGTGCCAGCAGCTTCGGGACTAGCGGGGGCTACAATGAGCAGTTCTTC	CASSFGTSGGYNEQFF
-	TRBV5-1	TRBJ2-1	TRBD2	TGCGCCAGCAGCTTCGGGACTAGCGGGGACGAGCAGTTCTTC	CASSFGTSGDEQFF
-	TRBV3-1	TRBJ1-6	TRBD1	TGTGCCAGCAGCCATGGCAGGGGGCCTTATAATTCACCCCTCCACTTT	CASSHGRGPYNSPLHF
-	TRBV27	TRBJ1-1	-	TGTGCCAGCAGTTTAGCACGTTCGGGGGGCACTGAAGCTTTCTTT	CASSLARSGGTEAFF
-	TRBV20-1	TRBJ2-3	-	TGCAGTGCTAGAGATCACCAGTGGGGTAGAGATACGCAGTATTTT	CSARDHQWGRDTQYF
-	TRBV7-9	TRBJ2-6	TRBD1	TGTGCCAGCAGCTCACCGGGACAGGGGTTGATCCACGTCCTGACTTTC	CASSSPGQGLIHVLTF
-	TRBV13	TRBJ2-1	-	TGTGCCAGCAGCCCGATACCCCCAGGGGTCCTTGCCCACAATGAGCAGTTCTTC	CASSPIPPGVLAHNEQFF
-	TRBV25-1	TRBJ1-1	-	TGTGCCAGCCCGGATAAGGTTCCTGGTGGCACTGAAGCTTTCTTT	CASPDKVPGGTEAFF
-	TRBV19	TRBJ2-2	-	TGTGCCAGTAATGAGGGGTCGAACACCGGGGAGCTGTTTTTT	CASNEGSNTGELFF
-	TRBV18	TRBJ2-3	-	TGTGCCAGCTCACCCCGACCCCGCGGAGATACGCAGTATTTT	CASSPRPRGDTQYF
-	TRBV30	TRBJ2-1	-	TGTGCCTGGAGTGTACGGCTTATGGGAGATGAGCAGTTCTTC	CAWSVRLMGDEQFF
-	TRBV12-3/TRBV12-4	TRBJ2-1	TRBD2	TGTGCCAGCAGCCCTAGCGGGTGGGCCTACAATGAGCAGTTCTTC	CASSPSGWAYNEQFF
-	TRBV13	TRBJ2-7	-	TGTGCCAGCAGCTTATACGGAGCAGGTAGCGACGAGCAGTACTTC	CASSLYGAGSDEQYF
-	TRBV20-1	TRBJ2-2	-	TGCAGTGCTGGGGGGCCCGGGGAGCTGTTTTTT	CSAGGPGELFF
-	TRBV5-4	TRBJ1-2	-	TGTGCCAGCAGCTTGCTGGGTGGCGACTATGGCTACACCTTC	CASSLLGGDYGYTF
-	TRBV9	TRBJ2-4	TRBD1	TGTGCCAGCAGCGCGGAGACAGGGGGGGACATTCAGTACTTC	CASSAETGGDIQYF
-	TRBV20-1	TRBJ2-7	-	TGCAGTGCCGAGGGCCTCGGGAGCTCCTACGAGCAGTACTTC	CSAEGLGSSYEQYF
-	TRBV7-9	TRBJ1-5	-	TGTGCCAGCAGCTTAGAGGTCAAAATAGGCTATAGCAATCAGCCCCAGCATTTT	CASSLEVKIGYSNQPQHF
-	TRBV29-1	TRBJ2-5	-	TGCAGCGTTGAAGAACAGCAAGAGACCCAGTACTTC	CSVEEQQETQYF
-	TRBV29-1	TRBJ2-5	-	TGCAGCGTTGAATTCCGGAGGGTCCAAGAGACCCAGTACTTC	CSVEFRRVQETQYF
few	TRBV20-1	TRBJ2-1	TRBD2	TGCAGTGCTAGAGATTTGCGGGGGAGCTACAATGAGCAGTTCTTC	CSARDLRGSYNEQFF
few	TRBV19	TRBJ2-6	-	TGTGCCAGCTCGCCGTCTGGGGCCAACGTCCTGACTTTC	CASSPSGANVLTF
-	TRBV9	TRBJ2-7	TRBD1	TGTGCCAGCAGCGCCGGACAGGGGCAGTACGAGCAGTACTTC	CASSAGQGQYEQYF
-	TRBV30	TRBJ2-3	TRBD1	TGTGCCTGGGGAGTAGGGACAGCGTCCACAGATACGCAGTATTTT	CAWGVGTASTDTQYF
-	TRBV29-1	TRBJ2-1	TRBD1	TGCAGCGTTGAAGCGGGACAGGGGGACTACAATGAGCAGTTCTTC	CSVEAGQGDYNEQFF
-	TRBV30	TRBJ2-3	-	TGTGCCTGGACCCCAGGGTTCACAGATACGCAGTATTTT	CAWTPGFTDTQYF
once	TRBV18	TRBJ2-7	-	TGTGCCAGCTCACCACTGGCCGATCCCTACGAGCAGTACTTC	CASSPLADPYEQYF
once	TRBV13	TRBJ2-7	TRBD1	TGTGCCAGCAGCTCTCGACAGGGGTACAACTCCTACGAGCAGTACTTC	CASSSRQGYNSYEQYF
-	TRBV4-1	TRBJ2-5	TRBD2	TGCGCCAGCAGCCTACCGGCTAGCGGGGGAGAGACCCAGTACTTC	CASSLPASGGETQYF
few	TRBV30	TRBJ1-1	-	TGTGCCTGGAGTGTTGCAAGAAACACTGAAGCTTTCTTT	CAWSVARNTEAFF
-	TRBV7-3	TRBJ1-1	-	TGTGCCAGCAGCTTAGGAGGGAGTTCAGAAGCTTTCTTT	CASSLGGSSEAFF
-	TRBV6-5	TRBJ2-1	TRBD2	TGTGCCAGCAGACCACTAGCGGGGGGATACAATGAGCAGTTCTTC	CASRPLAGGYNEQFF
once	TRBV11-2	TRBJ2-3	-	TGTGCCAGCAGCTTTAGGTGGGATACGCAGTATTTT	CASSFRWDTQYF
once	TRBV3-1	TRBJ2-5	TRBD1	TGTGCCAGCTCAGACAGGGGGAAGACCCAGTACTTC	CASSDRGKTQYF
-	TRBV29-1	TRBJ1-2	-	TGCAGGGTTCCCGCCGACTATGGCTACACCTTC	CRVPADYGYTF
-	TRBV6-4	TRBJ2-2	TRBD2	TGTGCCAGCAGTGACTCTAGCGGGGGGACCGGGGAGCTGTTTTTT	CASSDSSGGTGELFF
-	TRBV3-1	TRBJ2-5	-	TGTGCCAGTCTGGTGGAGGGTCAAGAGACCCAGTACTTC	CASLVEGQETQYF
-	TRBV5-4	TRBJ1-2	TRBD1	TGTGCCAGCAGCCCAAGACAGGGAGGGGAAGGCTACACCTTC	CASSPRQGGEGYTF
-	TRBV7-9	TRBJ2-1	-	TGTGCCAGCAGCCCCTATATGAGCTCCTACAATGAGCAGTTCTTC	CASSPYMSSYNEQFF
-	TRBV7-2	TRBJ2-5	-	TGTGCCAGCAGCTTAGCGGGCCGTTATCAAGAGACCCAGTGCTTC	CASSLAGRYQETQCF
-	TRBV30	TRBJ2-1	TRBD2	TGTGCCTGGAGCCCGCCGGGGGGGGCTGAGCAGTTCTTC	CAWSPPGGAEQFF
-	TRBV30	TRBJ1-3	-	TGTGCCTGGAGTGGGGGTTCCTCTGGAAACACCATATATTTT	CAWSGGSSGNTIYF